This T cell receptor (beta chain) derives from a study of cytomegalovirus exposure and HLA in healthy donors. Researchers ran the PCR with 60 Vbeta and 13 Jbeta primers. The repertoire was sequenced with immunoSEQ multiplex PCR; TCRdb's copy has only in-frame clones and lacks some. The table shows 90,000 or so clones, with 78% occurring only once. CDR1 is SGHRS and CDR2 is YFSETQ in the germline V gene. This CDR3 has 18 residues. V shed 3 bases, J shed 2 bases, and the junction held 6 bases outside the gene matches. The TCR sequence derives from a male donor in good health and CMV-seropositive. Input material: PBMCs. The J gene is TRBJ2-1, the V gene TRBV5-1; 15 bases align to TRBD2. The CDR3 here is CASSSGLAGGTPYNEQFF. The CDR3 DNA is TGCGCCAGCAGCTCGGGACTAGCGGGGGGTACCCCCTACAATGAGCAGTTCTTC.